Listed here are 15 T cell receptor beta chains from one sample, sequenced in a study of Graves' ophthalmopathy and Graves' hyperthyroidism (dated by TCRdb to the late 2010s). Reads for this sample came from an Illumina HiSeq 2000. For repertoire sequencing, the TCR beta CDR3 regions were amplified from RNA transcripts. HTBI primers and the Qiagen OneStep RT-PCR kit were used in a first-round RT-PCR, which was followed by a second-round multiplex PCR, size selection and purification. TCRdb ran its own pipeline on the public reads, namely fastp trimming at Q25 and MiXCR clone calling, and kept in-frame beta chains. Rows with one shared CDR3 protein collapse into an entry with the most common genes and DNA. This sample gives around 1,200,000 distinct CDR3 sequences in total; about two fifths of them show up just once. Clones ranked in the top ten supply 8.5% to 14% of the sample. The sample taken for sequencing was peripheral blood or thyroid tissue (not recorded which). The origin of the receptors is an adult man with Graves' hyperthyroidism.

This clonotype has only a few counts. V and J are TRBV20-1 and TRBJ2-5; TRBD2 matches at 9 bases. Germline CDR1 is DFQATT and CDR2 is SNEGSKA (reference sequence). This CDR3 has 15 amino acids. V dropped 0 bases and J dropped 1; count of bases not matched to a gene: 3. The CDR3 DNA follows: TGCAGTGCTAGAGATAAACTAGCGGGCCAAGAGACCCAGTACTTC. It codes for CSARDKLAGQETQYF.

There are many counts of this clonotype. The J gene is TRBJ1-5, the V gene TRBV20-1; no firm D call. Germline-derived CDR1 and CDR2 are DFQATT and SNEGSKA (reference sequence). Trimming removed 3 bases from V and 6 bases from J, with 15 bases in between. This CDR3 comprises 14 residues. CDR3 bases: TGCAGTGCTAGGAGGGAGGGTTTCGGTCAGCCCCAGCATTTT. Translation: CSARREGFGQPQHF.

The rearrangement joins TRBV29-1 to TRBJ2-7; 9 bases are a match to TRBD1. The trim removed 8 bases at V and 2 bases at J, leaving 4 bases unmatched. This CDR3 has 12 amino acids. Germline assignment: CDR1 SQVTM and CDR2 ANQGSEA. CDR3 sequence: CSQGTGPYEQYF. DNA for the CDR3: TGCAGCCAAGGGACAGGGCCCTACGAGCAGTACTTC.

There are many counts of this clonotype. The chain recombines TRBV29-1 with TRBJ2-7; TRBD2 matches 9 bases. In germline, CDR1 is SQVTM, CDR2 ANQGSEA. The junction had 12 bases not matched to a gene; V was cut back by 4 bases and J by 5 bases. CDR3 length equals 15 residues. CDR3 DNA sequence: TGCAGCGTTGCCGGAGCTAGCGGGGCCGTCCACGAGCAGTACTTC. This encodes CSVAGASGAVHEQYF.

This clonotype was observed a handful of times. V is TRBV4-1 and J is TRBJ1-5; D is perhaps TRBD1 (5 bases). V was shortened by 0 bases and J by 7 bases, with 13 bases between the two germline ends. The CDR3 extends over 15 amino acids. CDR1 and CDR2 (germline): MGHRA, YSYEKL. CDR3 in DNA: TGCGCCAGCAGCCAAGAGGGGGAGATCGGCCAGCCCCAGCATTTT. It codes for CASSQEGEIGQPQHF.

Ten or more counts support this clonotype. The V gene is TRBV7-8, the J gene TRBJ2-7; 10 nucleotides align to TRBD2. The ends lost 5 bases at V and 7 bases at J; junction bases unmatched: 11. There are 15 residues in the CDR3. Germline CDR1 and CDR2: SGHVS and FQNEAQ. In DNA form, the CDR3 reads TGTGCCAGCAGCCCCGCTAGCGGGAGTACGCGGGAGCAGTACTTC. This gives the protein CASSPASGSTREQYF.

Of note for this clonotype: At one end the junction does not follow the germline gene, possibly because of a read error. The V gene is TRBV7-9, the J gene TRBJ1-6; D possibly corresponds to TRBD1 (6 bases). This CDR3 contains 17 residues. Germline assignment: CDR1 SEHNR and CDR2 FQNEAQ (reference sequence). The CDR3 coding sequence is TGCGCCAGCAGCCAAGGTGGGGGCAGCTCCTATAATTCACCCCTCCACTTT. This gives the protein CASSQGGGSSYNSPLHF.

This clonotype was detected ten times or more. V is TRBV20-1 and J is TRBJ1-1, with 7 bases identical to TRBD1. V shed 3 bases and J 0 bases; nucleotides not matched to a gene: 7. The CDR3 sequence is 15 residues long. Germline CDR1 DFQATT, CDR2 SNEGSKA (reference sequence). The DNA of the CDR3 is TGCAGTGCTAGCCCGGGACAGCGAATGAACACTGAAGCTTTCTTT. It is translated as CSASPGQRMNTEAFF.

The chain links TRBV2 to TRBJ2-4; D is possibly TRBD2 (5 bases). This CDR3 comprises 14 residues. CDR1 SNHLY and CDR2 FYNNEI come from the germline V gene. V was pared by 2 bases and J by 6 bases, with 11 bases between. The CDR3 protein is CASSENKGLNIQYF. CDR3 nucleotide sequence: TGTGCCAGCAGTGAAAATAAAGGACTAAACATTCAGTACTTC.

This clonotype was detected only a few times. The chain employs TRBV10-3 and TRBJ2-7; D is perhaps TRBD2 (6 bases). V gave up 10 bases and J gave up 4 bases, with 17 bases separating them. The germline V gene has CDR1 ENHRY and CDR2 SYGVKD. The CDR3 is 13 amino acids. Here the CDR3 DNA reads TGTGCCAGCAGCCCGGAAGGGAGGTACGAGCAGTACTTC. Translation gives CASSPEGRYEQYF.

This clonotype has a count of ten or more. CDR3 DNA: TGTGCCAGCAGCTTAGAGACTAGCGGGAGGGCCGGAGAGACCCAGTACTTC. The encoded protein is CASSLETSGRAGETQYF. This rearrangement joins TRBV7-6 to TRBJ2-5, with 14 positions matching TRBD2. The CDR3 runs to 17 residues. Germline loops: CDR1 SGHVS, CDR2 FNYEAQ. The ends lost 1 base at V and 4 bases at J; junction bases unmatched: 5.

In this sample, this clonotype turned up many times. This chain links TRBV29-1 with TRBJ2-2; D is uncertain. CDR3 length: 12 amino acids. The germline CDR1 and CDR2 sequences are SQVTM and ANQGSEA. Trimming left V 5 bases short and J 5 bases short, with 9 bases between. CDR3 in DNA: TGCAGCGTTTTCGGTGGGACCGGGGAGCTGTTTTTT. Protein: CSVFGGTGELFF.

This clonotype has just a few counts. CDR3 sequence: CASSQEGIHRSSYEQYF. The CDR3 nucleotides are TGTGCCAGCAGCCAAGAGGGAATTCATCGGAGCTCCTACGAGCAGTACTTC. This chain joins TRBV3-1 and TRBJ2-7, with unresolved D. V lost 0 bases, J lost 0 bases, and 15 bases lay in between. The CDR3 contains 17 residues. CDR1 and CDR2 from the germline V gene are LGHDT and YNNKEL (reference sequence).

This clonotype was counted at least ten times. The gene calls are TRBV7-9 and TRBJ1-4; 9 nucleotides agree with TRBD1. With V trimmed by 5 bases and J by 2 bases, 9 bases remained unmatched. This CDR3 spans 17 amino acids. Germline assignment: CDR1 SEHNR and CDR2 FQNEAQ (reference sequence). CDR3 protein: CASSDRGQGSTNEKLFF. The CDR3 nucleotides read TGTGCCAGCAGCGACCGGGGACAGGGTTCCACTAATGAAAAACTGTTTTTT.

This clonotype was observed at least ten times. The chain combines TRBV6-5 with TRBJ1-2, with D tentatively TRBD1 (5 bases). Trimming cost V 6 bases and J 4 bases, with 15 bases left between them. This CDR3 comprises 14 residues. CDR1 is MNHEY and CDR2 is SVGAGI in the germline V gene. The chain's CDR3 is CASSTLGGSYGYTF. CDR3 nucleotides: TGTGCCAGCAGCACACTGGGGGGTTCCTATGGCTACACCTTC.